Detailed here is one TCR beta chain. Original analysis: Amplification of reference gene primers provided the estimated nucleated cell counts. The table came from immunoSEQ multiplex PCR; TCRdb's copy has only in-frame clones and leaves some out. From that table come the V and J calls and clone size; the DNA was used to work out D and trimming. Here the sample spans 140,000 to 150,000 clones, around four fifths being singletons. The sample comes from a study of blood T cell repertoires in COVID-19. CDR3 length: 20 residues. Germline lookup yields CDR1 KGHSH and CDR2 LQKENI. Trimming cost V 3 bases and J 1 base, with 27 bases left between them.

This chain uses TRBV18 with TRBJ1-2; D gene unclear. The TCR sequence derives from a human donor in a cohort sampled during active COVID-19. Material for sequencing was peripheral blood. As DNA, the CDR3 is TGTGCCAGCTCACCTTCTAGTTATCCTCTTCAGTCAGCCCTTAACTATGGCTACACCTTC. Protein sequence: CASSPSSYPLQSALNYGYTF. Complete variable domain (other parts from reference TRBV18 and TRBJ1-2): NAGVMQNPRHLVRRRGQEARLRCSPMKGHSHVYWYRQLPEEGLKFMVYLQKENIIDESGMPKERFSAEFPKEGPSILRIQQVVRGDSAAYFCASSPSSYPLQSALNYGYTFGSGTRLTVV.